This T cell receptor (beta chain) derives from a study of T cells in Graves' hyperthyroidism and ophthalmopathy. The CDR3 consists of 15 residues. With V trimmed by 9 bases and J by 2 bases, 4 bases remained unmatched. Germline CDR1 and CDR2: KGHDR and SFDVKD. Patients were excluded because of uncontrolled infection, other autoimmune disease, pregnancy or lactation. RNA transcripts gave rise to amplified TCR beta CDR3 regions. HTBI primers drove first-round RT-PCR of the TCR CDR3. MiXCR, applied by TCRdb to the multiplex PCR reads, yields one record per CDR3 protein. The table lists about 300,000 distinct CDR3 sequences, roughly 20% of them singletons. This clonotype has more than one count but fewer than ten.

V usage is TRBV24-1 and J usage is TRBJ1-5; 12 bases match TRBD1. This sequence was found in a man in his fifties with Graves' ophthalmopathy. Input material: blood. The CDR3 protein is CATGTGGAGNQPQHF. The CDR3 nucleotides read TGTGCCACCGGGACAGGGGGCGCGGGCAATCAGCCCCAGCATTTT.